This entry lists 16 T cell receptor beta chains sequenced from one sample in a study of blood T cell repertoires in COVID-19 (dated by TCRdb to 2019 to 2021). Libraries were constructed by the immunoSEQ multiplex PCR assay. This is the immuneACCESS table as TCRdb keeps it, with only in-frame sequences that have V and J called. A part of the clones is gone; compared with another copy, unresolved V genes explain less than half, and the rest is unexplained. This sample gives under 150,000 clones in total; about 85% of them show up just once. The ten largest make up approximately 13% of the sample. Source material: peripheral blood. These receptors came from a human donor in a cohort sampled during active COVID-19.

The V and J genes are TRBV6-5 and TRBJ2-7; the D gene is possibly TRBD2 (7 bases). This CDR3 spans 15 amino acids. The germline V gene encodes CDR1 MNHEY and CDR2 SVGAGI. Trimming left V 2 bases short and J 3 bases short, with 14 bases between. The CDR3 nucleotides read TGTGCCAGCAGTTACCTGGGGGGCGGGGGCTACGAGCAGTACTTC. Translating it yields CASSYLGGGGYEQYF.

The gene calls are TRBV7-2 and TRBJ1-2, with TRBD1 identical over 7 bases. The J segment lost 2 bases and the V segment lost 5 bases, leaving 5 bases of the junction unmatched. The germline V gene encodes CDR1 SGHTA and CDR2 FQGNSA. CDR3 length: 14 amino acids. CDR3 loop: CASSRDRQNYGYTF. The CDR3 DNA reads as TGTGCCAGCAGCCGGGACAGACAGAACTATGGCTACACCTTC.

The chain employs TRBV10-2 and TRBJ2-7; the D is unclear. The CDR3 contains 13 residues. Per the germline V gene, CDR1 is WSHSY and CDR2 is SAAADI. V was clipped by 8 bases and J by 2 bases, with 13 bases between them. Here the CDR3 reads CASSVVMAYEQYF. The CDR3 DNA reads as TGCGCCAGCTCGGTGGTGATGGCCTACGAGCAGTACTTC.

This rearrangement joins TRBV24-1 to TRBJ2-1; D unclear. V gave up 0 bases and J gave up 8 bases, with 7 bases separating them. CDR1 is KGHDR and CDR2 is SFDVKD in the germline V gene. The CDR3 loop spans 13 amino acids. DNA of the CDR3: TGTGCCACCAGTGATTTGCCCGGGTATGAGCAGTTCTTC. It encodes CATSDLPGYEQFF.

V gene TRBV5-5 combines with J gene TRBJ1-2; TRBD1 aligns across 7 bases. Germline assignment: CDR1 SGHKS and CDR2 YYEKEE (reference sequence). The CDR3 is 15 residues long. With 1 base clipped from V and 4 bases from J, the junction kept 7 bases outside the gene matches. CDR3 bases: TGTGCCAGCAGCTTGCAAGGGGGCTTCCCCTATGGCTACACCTTC. Its translation: CASSLQGGFPYGYTF.

The chain has TRBV18 and TRBJ2-2; tentative D call: TRBD1 (6 bases). The V end was cut by 4 bases, the J end by 0 bases, with 9 bases between. Per germline, CDR1 KGHSH and CDR2 LQKENI. This CDR3 is 15 amino acids long. The CDR3 is CASSRGTPNTGELFF. As DNA, the CDR3 is TGTGCCAGCTCACGTGGGACACCGAACACCGGGGAGCTGTTTTTT. Full variable domain (remainder filled in from reference TRBV18 and TRBJ2-2): NAGVMQNPRHLVRRRGQEARLRCSPMKGHSHVYWYRQLPEEGLKFMVYLQKENIIDESGMPKERFSAEFPKEGPSILRIQQVVRGDSAAYFCASSRGTPNTGELFFGEGSRLTVL.

The chain links TRBV6-1 to TRBJ2-3; D is possibly TRBD2 (6 bases). V was pared by 3 bases and J by 6 bases, with 13 bases between. This CDR3 is built from 14 residues. From germline, CDR1 is MNHNS and CDR2 SASEGT. CDR3 amino acids: CASSDGGWDDTQYF. CDR3 in DNA: TGTGCCAGCAGTGACGGAGGGTGGGATGATACGCAGTATTTT.

J is TRBJ2-3 and V is TRBV7-6, with 10 bases fitting TRBD1. The CDR3 runs to 15 residues. Germline trimming cut 7 bases from V and 1 base from J; bases unmatched to any gene: 5. Looked up from germline, CDR1 is SGHVS and CDR2 is FNYEAQ. CDR3: CASTSGTGGTDTQYF. The DNA for the CDR3 is TGTGCCAGCACTTCCGGGACAGGGGGCACAGATACGCAGTATTTT.

This clone came up once. This chain links TRBV4-1 with TRBJ2-3; D unclear. Trimming left V 0 bases short and J 11 bases short, with 15 bases between. The CDR3 sequence is 14 residues long. Germline-derived CDR1 and CDR2 are MGHRA and YSYEKL. CDR3 region: CASSQDTWAPGQYF. The CDR3 DNA is TGCGCCAGCAGCCAAGATACGTGGGCCCCCGGGCAGTATTTT.

This rearrangement joins TRBV7-9 to TRBJ1-6, with unresolved D. V lost 1 base, J lost 6 bases, and 10 bases lay in between. CDR3 length: 15 residues. Looked up from germline, CDR1 is SEHNR and CDR2 is FQNEAQ (reference sequence). CDR3 region: CASSLGQSGNSPLHF. DNA for the CDR3: TGTGCCAGCAGCTTAGGGCAGAGCGGTAATTCACCCCTCCACTTT.

This rearrangement joins TRBV11-3 to TRBJ2-3; TRBD2 might be the D (6 bases). The V end was cut by 5 bases, the J end by 5 bases, with 17 bases between. CDR3 length equals 15 residues. Germline V gene data show CDR1 as SGHNT and CDR2 as YENEEA. CDR3 residues: CASSRDSTWGDTQYF. The CDR3 DNA reads TGTGCCAGCAGCCGGGACTCCACTTGGGGAGATACGCAGTATTTT.

The chain has TRBV6-2 or TRBV6-3 and TRBJ2-1, with a weak D call TRBD2 (7 bases). Germline loops: CDR1 MNHEY, CDR2 SVGEGT. Trimming shortened V by 4 bases and J by 8 bases, and 24 bases separated the two germline ends. CDR3 length: 17 amino acids. The CDR3 coding sequence is TGTGCCAGCAGTTTGGAACCTGGGGGGGCCAGTATCGATGAGCAGTTCTTC. Protein: CASSLEPGGASIDEQFF.

This clone has just a few counts. The chain joins TRBV6-1 to TRBJ2-7; 8 nucleotides match TRBD1. The CDR3 contains 14 residues. From germline, CDR1 is MNHNS and CDR2 SASEGT. The V gene end was trimmed by 1 base and the J gene end by 4 bases; junction bases not matched to a gene: 3. DNA for the CDR3: TGTGCCAGCAGTGAAGGACAGGGGTGGTACGAGCAGTACTTC. Translation: CASSEGQGWYEQYF.

The genes are TRBV2 and TRBJ1-6; the D gene is possibly TRBD1 (6 bases). V was pared by 6 bases and J by 9 bases, with 12 bases between. CDR3 length: 13 amino acids. Germline CDR1 is SNHLY and CDR2 is FYNNEI. The chain's CDR3 is CASRTDRPSPLHF. The CDR3 DNA sequence: TGTGCCAGCAGGACGGACAGACCTTCACCCCTCCACTTT.

V usage is TRBV5-1 and J usage is TRBJ2-7, with TRBD1 identical over 8 bases. Germline values: CDR1 SGHRS, CDR2 YFSETQ. The CDR3 extends over 9 amino acids. With 9 bases clipped from V and 11 bases from J, the junction kept 4 bases outside the gene matches. The CDR3 here is CAIQTGEYF. CDR3 in DNA: TGCGCCATCCAGACAGGGGAGTACTTC.

This rearrangement joins TRBV24-1 to TRBJ1-6; D possibly corresponds to TRBD1 (5 bases). The germline gives CDR1 KGHDR, CDR2 SFDVKD. The CDR3 is made up of 14 amino acids. With 5 bases removed from V and 7 bases from J, the gap between germline ends came to 11 bases. As DNA, the CDR3 is TGTGCCACCAGTGGCCCGACAGCCAATTCACCCCTCCACTTT. It encodes CATSGPTANSPLHF.